This entry lists 16 T cell receptor beta chains sequenced from one sample in a study of blood T cells in healthy people across ages. PCR was performed a second time for 7 to 11 cycles using a sample-barcoded 5' primer and a J-beta primer mix. TCRdb ran MiXCR on the 5' RACE reads and lists one entry per CDR3 protein. The repertoire includes 1.2 million to 1.5 million distinct CDR3 sequences, about 40% of them detected once, and approximately 7.9% sits in the top ten. The specimen was blood. The receptors stem from a woman under 30 in good health.

The table lists this clonotype with many counts. This chain links TRBV28 with TRBJ1-6; D gene uncertain. The V end lost 11 bases, the J end lost 7 bases, and 12 bases lay between the germline ends. CDR1 is MDHEN, CDR2 SYDVKM, per germline. This CDR3 region has 12 residues. DNA for the CDR3: TGTGCCTCCCGGTTCGACAATTCACCCCTCCACTTT. It yields the protein CASRFDNSPLHF.

This clonotype was counted between two and nine times. This rearrangement joins TRBV29-1 to TRBJ1-1; the D gene is possibly TRBD1 (5 bases). V lost 7 bases and J lost 7, with 19 bases in between. The CDR3 runs to 13 residues. The germline V gene encodes CDR1 SQVTM and CDR2 ANQGSEA. CDR3 sequence reads: CSANIDSSGEAFF. Here the CDR3 DNA reads TGCAGCGCTAATATCGACAGCAGCGGTGAAGCTTTCTTT. Together with reference TRBV29-1 and TRBJ1-1, the CDR3 gives the full variable domain: SAVISQKPSRDICQRGTSLTIQCQVDSQVTMMFWYRQQPGQSLTLIATANQGSEATYESGFVIDKFPISRPNLTFSTLTVSNMSPEDSSIYLCSANIDSSGEAFFGQGTRLTVV.

The sample holds a few counts of this clonotype. The rearrangement links TRBV18 to TRBJ1-2; unclear D gene. This CDR3 spans 15 amino acids. V lost 3 bases and J lost 8, with 19 bases in between. Germline V gives CDR1 KGHSH, CDR2 LQKENI. CDR3 loop: CASSPRVSDPHGYTF. DNA of the CDR3: TGTGCCAGCTCACCTCGAGTGAGCGACCCCCACGGCTACACCTTC.

The genes are TRBV5-1 and TRBJ2-2; TRBD2 might be the D (6 bases). The germline CDR1 and CDR2 sequences are SGHRS and YFSETQ. Trimming took off 1 base at V and 0 bases at J, with 13 bases between the two ends. The CDR3 extends over 17 amino acids. Written as DNA, the CDR3 is TGCGCCAGCAGCTTGAGGGCGGGGCCTGCGAACACCGGGGAGCTGTTTTTT. Residues: CASSLRAGPANTGELFF.

The V gene is TRBV27, the J gene TRBJ1-2; D is possibly TRBD1 (5 bases). The V gene lost 6 bases and the J gene lost 8 bases, with 25 bases spanning the gap. This CDR3 region has 16 residues. Per germline, CDR1 MNHEY and CDR2 SMNVEV (reference sequence). The CDR3 nucleotides are TGTGCCAGCAGACCAGGGACGGATGTGTCGCCCGAGGGCTACACCTTC. Protein: CASRPGTDVSPEGYTF.

This clonotype was seen many times. V usage is TRBV7-8 and J usage is TRBJ2-5; TRBD2 aligns across 12 bases. With 5 bases clipped from V and 6 bases from J, the junction kept 10 bases outside the gene matches. Germline CDR1 and CDR2: SGHVS and FQNEAQ. The CDR3 consists of 16 residues. The CDR3 coding sequence is TGTGCCAGCAGCCCTCTAGCGGGAGGGCCTTCCCAGACCCAGTACTTC. This encodes CASSPLAGGPSQTQYF.

This clonotype was seen only a few times. This rearrangement joins TRBV28 to TRBJ2-3; D unclear. Germline assignment: CDR1 MDHEN and CDR2 SYDVKM. Trimming took 6 bases from V and 6 from J, leaving 16 bases between them. This CDR3 region has 14 residues. In DNA, the CDR3 is TGTGCCAGCAGCCCTCGGACCGGCTGGGATACGCAGTATTTT. Amino acid sequence: CASSPRTGWDTQYF.

The chain has TRBV3-1 and TRBJ1-6; 7 bases fit TRBD1. The CDR3 has 15 amino acids. V shed 3 bases and J 6 bases; nucleotides not matched to a gene: 5. In germline, CDR1 is LGHDT, CDR2 YNNKEL (reference sequence). The CDR3 loop reads CASSQVEGANSPLHF. The DNA of the CDR3 is TGTGCCAGCAGCCAGGTCGAGGGGGCTAATTCACCCCTCCACTTT.

This clonotype appeared a few times. This chain links TRBV28 with TRBJ2-3, with D tentatively TRBD2 (6 bases). In germline, CDR1 is MDHEN, CDR2 SYDVKM. The CDR3 is 17 residues long. Trimming took off 5 bases at V and 9 bases at J, with 27 bases between the two ends. The DNA for the CDR3 is TGTGCCAGCAGTCCCGAATTACGTCGTCTAGCGAGGGGAACGCAGTATTTT. Encoded protein: CASSPELRRLARGTQYF.

This clonotype was counted many times. The chain has TRBV19 and TRBJ2-7; D is uncertain. Trimming cost V 3 bases and J 6 bases, with 12 bases left between them. The CDR3 length is 13 residues. CDR1 and CDR2 (germline): LNHDA, SQIVND (reference sequence). CDR3: CASSIGIALEQYF. Written as DNA, the CDR3 is TGTGCCAGTAGTATCGGTATAGCTCTCGAGCAGTACTTC.

The gene calls are TRBV7-2 and TRBJ2-4, with TRBD1 matching over 9 bases. The DNA end favors TRBJ2-5, so the J call may be wrong. CDR1 and CDR2 (germline): SGHTA, FQGNSA. CDR3 length: 15 amino acids. The CDR3: CASSVQYRGRETQYF. CDR3 sequence (DNA): TGTGCCAGCAGCGTCCAATACAGGGGGCGGGAGACCCAGTACTTC.

This clonotype was detected a few times. The chain combines TRBV2 with TRBJ2-3; D possibly corresponds to TRBD2 (6 bases). Germline-derived CDR1 and CDR2 are SNHLY and FYNNEI. This CDR3 is 14 amino acids long. Trimming took off 8 bases at V and 7 bases at J, with 19 bases between the two ends. CDR3 region: CASLRDLTSYTQYF. For the CDR3, the DNA is TGTGCCAGCCTAAGGGACTTAACATCATATACGCAGTATTTT.

This clonotype came up many times. The chain recombines TRBV4-1 with TRBJ2-7; no definite D call. Trimming removed 3 bases from V and 4 bases from J, with 10 bases in between. The CDR3 runs to 13 residues. In germline, CDR1 is MGHRA, CDR2 YSYEKL. The CDR3 is CASSQGDGYEQYF. The DNA for the CDR3 is TGCGCCAGCAGCCAGGGTGACGGATACGAGCAGTACTTC.

This clonotype was counted only a few times. V gene TRBV20-1 combines with J gene TRBJ2-7; 9 bases agree with TRBD2. The CDR3 sequence is 16 residues long. Germline trimming cut 2 bases from V and 0 bases from J; bases unmatched to any gene: 8. The germline V gene has CDR1 DFQATT and CDR2 SNEGSKA (reference sequence). CDR3 region: CSARSTSGLSSYEQYF. Here the CDR3 DNA reads TGCAGTGCTAGAAGCACTAGCGGGTTGAGCTCCTACGAGCAGTACTTC.

This chain uses TRBV27 with TRBJ2-5; D is possibly TRBD2 (5 bases). In germline, CDR1 is MNHEY, CDR2 SMNVEV (reference sequence). Trimming shortened V by 3 bases and J by 11 bases, and 19 bases separated the two germline ends. There are 14 residues in the CDR3. The CDR3 nucleotides read TGTGCCAGCAGTTTTAGTGGGGTTCGGGATGAGCAGTACTTC. It encodes CASSFSGVRDEQYF.

This chain links TRBV14 with TRBJ2-3; D remains ambiguous. The CDR3 contains 15 residues. Germline values: CDR1 SGHDN, CDR2 FVKESK. Deletions cut 2 bases from V and 0 bases from J, with 9 bases between. CDR3 DNA: TGTGCCAGCAGCCAATTGCTCACTAGCACAGATACGCAGTATTTT. Its translation: CASSQLLTSTDTQYF.